This TCR beta chain was profiled in a study of blood T cell repertoires in COVID-19 (TCRdb year 2020). Looking at the study overall: Samples covering the acute and convalescent phases of COVID-19 were provided by collaborators in the United States, Italy and Spain. The prospective study material was composed of cDNA or gDNA derived from T cells, B-cell-depleted T cells, or PBMCs. Subjects who had been exposed to COVID-19, were actively infected with it, or had recovered from it provided the deeply sampled blood TCRbeta repertoires that made up the dataset. The repertoires were made available in a free public database intended to serve as a resource for research on the immune response to SARS-CoV-2. The samples were drawn from two sources: the first 160 participants of the ongoing ImmuneRACE study, and about 1,300 subjects contributed by 6 global collaborators. A de-identified subject ID, COVID-19 status, age in years and sex were almost always included in the sample metadata. Where available, HLA class I and class II types were taken from metadata supplied by the sample provider and were not determined by assay-based typing. Overall results and qualifications from the work: The quantity of clinical and demographic metadata differed by source and by participant and was supplied without curation.

Whole blood was collected in K2EDTA tubes by collaborating institutions according to the institutions' own protocols. For TCRbeta analysis, collaborator samples were shipped as frozen whole blood, as isolated PBMCs, or as DNA extracted from either sample type. The immunoSEQ Assay, a bias-controlled multiplex PCR, was used to amplify TCRbeta CDR3 regions from genomic DNA. Under the source paper's analysis protocol: Nucleated cell counts per sample were estimated from amplification of reference gene primers within the assay. To quantify the absolute abundance of each unique TCRbeta CDR3 rearrangement, sequence reads were collapsed and filtered. For each sample, productive Simpson clonality was calculated as the square root of Simpson's diversity index across productive rearrangements. In its TCRdb copy, this immuneACCESS table keeps in-frame sequences only and misses some clones. Where compared with another copy, unresolved V genes explain less than half of these, and the others have no known cause. D and trimming come from the DNA, and the V and J calls and clone size come from that table. This sample holds 200,000 to 250,000 clones; about 84% were observed only once. The ten largest clones capture roughly 12% of the sample.

From a lookup of the germline V gene, CDR1 and CDR2 are SGHTA and FQGTGA. V and J lose 2 bases and 0 bases, and a span of 4 bases separates them. Inclusive of the bounding cysteine and phenylalanine, the CDR3 is 13 residues long. Only the CDR3 part of the read is kept: 39 bases, read in frame from the first base. In regard to this clone: The antigen this receptor binds is unknown. Qualities for individual bases were not recorded, and no much larger clone is one base off.

The chain employs TRBV7-3 and TRBJ1-1; no confident D gene assignment can be made. The source of this sequence is an older man with acute or convalescent COVID-19. The sequencing input was peripheral blood. The CDR3 has the sequence CASSLEMNTEAFF. The nucleotides read TGTGCCAGCAGCTTAGAGATGAACACTGAAGCTTTCTTT.